This is a list of T cell receptor beta chains from one sample in a study of T cell responses to AZD1222 COVID-19 vaccine. Profiling relied on immunoSEQ multiplex PCR, and the TCRdb table lists in-frame clones only, not all of them. The sample carries around 220,000 clones, 94% recorded once. This specimen consisted of peripheral blood, obtained 28 days after the second dose of the MenACWY control vaccine. Source of these receptors: an adult who received the MenACWY meningococcal vaccine as a control. CDR3s include the opening cysteine and the closing phenylalanine or tryptophan. A D gene is named only where the DNA matches it firmly. Only part of the rows carry a size: once, few, many, or a class if the clone is expanded.

d_call: .; v_call: TRBV2; j_call: TRBJ2-4; clone_size: .; cdr3_length: 17; cdr3_nt: TGTGCCAGCAGTTTTCCCCGAGGGCAGGTGGCCAAAAACATTCAGTACTTC; cdr3_aa: CASSFPRGQVAKNIQYF
d_call: TRBD2; v_call: TRBV28; j_call: TRBJ2-5; clone_size: .; cdr3_length: 15; cdr3_nt: TGTGCCAGCAGTACGGAGTCTAGCGGGGGAGGGACCCAGTACTTC; cdr3_aa: CASSTESSGGGTQYF
d_call: .; v_call: TRBV4-2; j_call: TRBJ2-1; clone_size: .; cdr3_length: 13; cdr3_nt: TGTGCCAGCAGCCAAGGCCCAGTAAATGAGCAGTTCTTC; cdr3_aa: CASSQGPVNEQFF
d_call: .; v_call: TRBV7-2; j_call: TRBJ2-5; clone_size: .; cdr3_length: 18; cdr3_nt: TGTGCCAGCAGCTTAGCTAATGCTGGGGGCGGAATACAAGAGACCCAGTACTTC; cdr3_aa: CASSLANAGGGIQETQYF
d_call: .; v_call: TRBV5-4; j_call: TRBJ1-2; clone_size: .; cdr3_length: 14; cdr3_nt: TGTGCCAGCAGCCCGGGGACGAATAGAAATGGCTACACCTTC; cdr3_aa: CASSPGTNRNGYTF
d_call: .; v_call: TRBV5-1; j_call: TRBJ2-5; clone_size: .; cdr3_length: 14; cdr3_nt: TGCGCCAGCAGCTTGGGGGTGGTCCAAGAGACCCAGTACTTC; cdr3_aa: CASSLGVVQETQYF
d_call: .; v_call: TRBV6-5; j_call: TRBJ1-5; clone_size: .; cdr3_length: 15; cdr3_nt: TGTGCCAGTTCCCAAGGGAACCGTAGCAATCAGCCCCAGCATTTT; cdr3_aa: CASSQGNRSNQPQHF
d_call: .; v_call: TRBV5-1; j_call: TRBJ2-3; clone_size: .; cdr3_length: 15; cdr3_nt: TGCGCCAGCAGCTTCGGAGGGAGTCCCACAGATACGCAGTATTTT; cdr3_aa: CASSFGGSPTDTQYF
d_call: .; v_call: TRBV9; j_call: TRBJ1-4; clone_size: .; cdr3_length: 15; cdr3_nt: TGTGCCAGCAGCGAGGGACGGTCAACTAATGAAAAACTGTTTTTT; cdr3_aa: CASSEGRSTNEKLFF
d_call: TRBD1; v_call: TRBV20-1; j_call: TRBJ2-1; clone_size: .; cdr3_length: 17; cdr3_nt: TGCAGTGCTAGTCTACCACCGGACAGGGGGTTTTACAATGAGCAGTTCTTC; cdr3_aa: CSASLPPDRGFYNEQFF
d_call: .; v_call: TRBV19; j_call: TRBJ2-5; clone_size: .; cdr3_length: 15; cdr3_nt: TGTGCCAGTAGTATAGAGGCCAGGGAACCGGAGACCCAGTACTTC; cdr3_aa: CASSIEAREPETQYF
d_call: .; v_call: TRBV19; j_call: TRBJ1-1; clone_size: .; cdr3_length: 13; cdr3_nt: TGTGCCAGTAAAGTCAACAAGAACACTGAAGCTTTCTTT; cdr3_aa: CASKVNKNTEAFF
d_call: TRBD2; v_call: TRBV11-2; j_call: TRBJ2-7; clone_size: .; cdr3_length: 12; cdr3_nt: TGTGCCAGCGCGGGGGGGACGTACGAGCAGTACTTC; cdr3_aa: CASAGGTYEQYF
d_call: .; v_call: TRBV28; j_call: TRBJ1-5; clone_size: .; cdr3_length: 15; cdr3_nt: TGTGCCAGCAGTGGGTTTGACAGCCTCAATCAGCCCCAGCATTTT; cdr3_aa: CASSGFDSLNQPQHF
d_call: .; v_call: TRBV15; j_call: TRBJ1-6; clone_size: .; cdr3_length: 17; cdr3_nt: TGTGCCACCAGCAGAGATTTCCGACAGCGCTATAATTCACCCCTCCACTTT; cdr3_aa: CATSRDFRQRYNSPLHF
d_call: TRBD1; v_call: TRBV2; j_call: TRBJ1-2; clone_size: .; cdr3_length: 14; cdr3_nt: TGTGCCAGCAGCCCCGGGACAGGGAGAGGCGGCTACACCTTC; cdr3_aa: CASSPGTGRGGYTF
d_call: TRBD1; v_call: TRBV6-1; j_call: TRBJ2-3; clone_size: .; cdr3_length: 15; cdr3_nt: TGTGCCAGCAGTGAGAGGACAGGGTCAACAGATACGCAGTATTTT; cdr3_aa: CASSERTGSTDTQYF
d_call: .; v_call: TRBV12-3/TRBV12-4; j_call: TRBJ1-1; clone_size: once; cdr3_length: 13; cdr3_nt: TGTGCCAGCAGACCACAAACGAACACTGAAGCTTTCTTT; cdr3_aa: CASRPQTNTEAFF
d_call: .; v_call: TRBV7-9; j_call: TRBJ1-5; clone_size: .; cdr3_length: 12; cdr3_nt: TGTGCCAGCAGCTTAGACGACTCACCCCAGCATTTT; cdr3_aa: CASSLDDSPQHF
d_call: .; v_call: TRBV7-2; j_call: TRBJ2-2; clone_size: .; cdr3_length: 16; cdr3_nt: TGTGCCAGCAGCTTAGTCAGCAGCCCCGGTGGCGGGGAGCTGTTTTTT; cdr3_aa: CASSLVSSPGGGELFF
d_call: .; v_call: TRBV27; j_call: TRBJ2-2; clone_size: .; cdr3_length: 16; cdr3_nt: TGTGCCAGCAGTTTATCCTCTGCGAAGCGGACCGGGGAGCTGTTTTTT; cdr3_aa: CASSLSSAKRTGELFF
d_call: TRBD1; v_call: TRBV9; j_call: TRBJ2-1; clone_size: .; cdr3_length: 15; cdr3_nt: TGTGCCAGCAGCCAGGGGGACGGGTCGTACAATGAGCAGTTCTTC; cdr3_aa: CASSQGDGSYNEQFF
d_call: TRBD2; v_call: TRBV7-2; j_call: TRBJ2-1; clone_size: .; cdr3_length: 16; cdr3_nt: TGTGCCAGCAGCCCCCTAGGCGGGGGGGCTGGGTATGAGCAGTTCTTC; cdr3_aa: CASSPLGGGAGYEQFF
d_call: .; v_call: TRBV7-2; j_call: TRBJ2-1; clone_size: .; cdr3_length: 13; cdr3_nt: TGTGCCAGCACCCGGGAGTTACCGAATGAGCAGTTCTTC; cdr3_aa: CASTRELPNEQFF
d_call: TRBD1; v_call: TRBV4-1; j_call: TRBJ1-3; clone_size: .; cdr3_length: 15; cdr3_nt: TGCGCCAGCAGCCCGACAGGGAGCACTGGAAACACCATATATTTT; cdr3_aa: CASSPTGSTGNTIYF
d_call: .; v_call: TRBV9; j_call: TRBJ1-2; clone_size: .; cdr3_length: 14; cdr3_nt: TGTGCCAGCAGCGTATCCAGCCAAACTTATGGCTACACCTTC; cdr3_aa: CASSVSSQTYGYTF
d_call: .; v_call: TRBV28; j_call: TRBJ1-2; clone_size: .; cdr3_length: 15; cdr3_nt: TGTGCCAGCAGTTTAGGGGGGGAAACTAACTATGGCTACACCTTC; cdr3_aa: CASSLGGETNYGYTF
d_call: .; v_call: TRBV6-5; j_call: TRBJ1-5; clone_size: .; cdr3_length: 13; cdr3_nt: TGTGCCAGCAGCGGACAGCGGAATCAGCCCCAGCATTTT; cdr3_aa: CASSGQRNQPQHF
d_call: TRBD1; v_call: TRBV28; j_call: TRBJ1-1; clone_size: .; cdr3_length: 12; cdr3_nt: TGTGCCAGCAGTCGGGACAGCTCTGAAGCTTTCTTT; cdr3_aa: CASSRDSSEAFF
d_call: .; v_call: TRBV7-2; j_call: TRBJ1-5; clone_size: .; cdr3_length: 13; cdr3_nt: TGTGCCAGCAGCCCCGAATCCGGTCAGCCCCAGCATTTT; cdr3_aa: CASSPESGQPQHF
d_call: .; v_call: TRBV2; j_call: TRBJ1-3; clone_size: .; cdr3_length: 14; cdr3_nt: TGTGCCAGCAGTGAAGTGGGCTCTGGAAACACCATATATTTT; cdr3_aa: CASSEVGSGNTIYF
d_call: .; v_call: TRBV6-2/TRBV6-3; j_call: TRBJ2-7; clone_size: .; cdr3_length: 12; cdr3_nt: TGTGCCAGCAGCGTGGCAGTCTACGAGCAGTACTTC; cdr3_aa: CASSVAVYEQYF
d_call: .; v_call: TRBV7-9; j_call: TRBJ2-1; clone_size: .; cdr3_length: 12; cdr3_nt: TGTGCCAGCAGCTTAGAGGTCAATGAGCAGTTCTTC; cdr3_aa: CASSLEVNEQFF
d_call: .; v_call: TRBV29-1; j_call: TRBJ2-1; clone_size: .; cdr3_length: 13; cdr3_nt: TGCAGCGTTGATGGGGGGTCCTACAATGAGCAGTTCTTC; cdr3_aa: CSVDGGSYNEQFF
d_call: TRBD1; v_call: TRBV5-4; j_call: TRBJ2-7; clone_size: .; cdr3_length: 15; cdr3_nt: TGTGCCAGCACCTTCCCGGGACAGGGGTCCAACGAGCAGTACTTC; cdr3_aa: CASTFPGQGSNEQYF
d_call: .; v_call: TRBV10-1; j_call: TRBJ2-2; clone_size: .; cdr3_length: 13; cdr3_nt: TGCGCCAGCAGAAGGGGGGCGACCGGGGAGCTGTTTTTT; cdr3_aa: CASRRGATGELFF
d_call: .; v_call: TRBV6-5; j_call: TRBJ1-2; clone_size: .; cdr3_length: 14; cdr3_nt: TGTGCCAGCAGTACCTACGGGGCTATCTATGGCTACACCTTC; cdr3_aa: CASSTYGAIYGYTF